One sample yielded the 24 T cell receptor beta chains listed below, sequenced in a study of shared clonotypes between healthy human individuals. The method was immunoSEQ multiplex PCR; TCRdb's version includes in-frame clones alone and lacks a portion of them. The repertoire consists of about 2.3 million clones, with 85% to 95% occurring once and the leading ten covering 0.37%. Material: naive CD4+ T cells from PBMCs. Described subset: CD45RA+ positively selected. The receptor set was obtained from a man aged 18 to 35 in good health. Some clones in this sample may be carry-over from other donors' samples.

The CDR3: CAISTLAGATGFTQYF. The DNA of the CDR3 is TGTGCCATCAGTACATTAGCGGGAGCCACTGGATTTACGCAGTATTTT. The rearrangement uses TRBV10-3 and TRBJ2-3, with 9 bases fitting TRBD2. Germline V CDR1 and CDR2: ENHRY, SYGVKD. CDR3 length equals 16 residues. V was pared by 5 bases and J by 8 bases, with 14 bases of the junction left unmatched.

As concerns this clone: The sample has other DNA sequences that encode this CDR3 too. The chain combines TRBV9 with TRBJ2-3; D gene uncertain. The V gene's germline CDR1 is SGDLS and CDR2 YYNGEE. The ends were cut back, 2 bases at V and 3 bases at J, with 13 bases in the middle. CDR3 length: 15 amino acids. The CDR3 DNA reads TGTGCCAGCAGCGTTACGGGCTTAGGGACAGATACGCAGTATTTT. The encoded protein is CASSVTGLGTDTQYF. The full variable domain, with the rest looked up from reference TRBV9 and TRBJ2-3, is DSGVTQTPKHLITATGQRVTLRCSPRSGDLSVYWYQQSLDQGLQFLIQYYNGEERAKGNILERFSAQQFPDLHSELNLSSLELGDSALYFCASSVTGLGTDTQYFGPGTRLTVL.

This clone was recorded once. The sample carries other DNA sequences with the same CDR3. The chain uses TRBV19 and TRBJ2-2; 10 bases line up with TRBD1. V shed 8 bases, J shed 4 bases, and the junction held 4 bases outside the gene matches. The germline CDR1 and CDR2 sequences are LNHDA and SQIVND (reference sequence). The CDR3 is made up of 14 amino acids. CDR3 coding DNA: TGTGCCAGTCGTCGGGACAGGGGCACCGGGGAGCTGTTTTTT. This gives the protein CASRRDRGTGELFF.

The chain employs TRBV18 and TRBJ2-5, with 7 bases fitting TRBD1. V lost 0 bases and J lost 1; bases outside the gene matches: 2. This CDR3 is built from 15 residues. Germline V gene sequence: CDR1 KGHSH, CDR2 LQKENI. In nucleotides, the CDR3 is TGTGCCAGCTCACCACCGGGGACAGCCCAAGAGACCCAGTACTTC. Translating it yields CASSPPGTAQETQYF. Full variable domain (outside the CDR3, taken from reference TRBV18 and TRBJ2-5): NAGVMQNPRHLVRRRGQEARLRCSPMKGHSHVYWYRQLPEEGLKFMVYLQKENIIDESGMPKERFSAEFPKEGPSILRIQQVVRGDSAAYFCASSPPGTAQETQYFGPGTRLLVL.

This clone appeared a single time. For the CDR3, the DNA is TGTGCCAGTAGTAACCTGCCGGGACAGGGGGCAGGAGGCTACACCTTC. Amino acid sequence: CASSNLPGQGAGGYTF. The chain is built from TRBV19 and TRBJ1-2; 12 nucleotides match TRBD1. Per the germline V gene, CDR1 is LNHDA and CDR2 is SQIVND (reference sequence). J gave up 8 bases and V 4 bases, and 11 bases lay outside the gene matches. This CDR3 has 16 amino acids.

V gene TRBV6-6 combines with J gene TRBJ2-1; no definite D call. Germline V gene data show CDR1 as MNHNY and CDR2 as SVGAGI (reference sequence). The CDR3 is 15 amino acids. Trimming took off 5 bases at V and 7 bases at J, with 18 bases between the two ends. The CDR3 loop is CASSKTRSTFNEQFF. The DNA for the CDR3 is TGTGCCAGCAGTAAAACCCGTTCCACGTTTAATGAGCAGTTCTTC.

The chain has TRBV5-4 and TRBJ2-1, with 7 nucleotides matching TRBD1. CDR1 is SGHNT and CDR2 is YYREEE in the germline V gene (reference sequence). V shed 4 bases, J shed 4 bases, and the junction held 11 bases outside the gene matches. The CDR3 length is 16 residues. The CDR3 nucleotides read TGTGCCAGCAGCCAAATACAGGGGCTGGGTTACAATGAGCAGTTCTTC. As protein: CASSQIQGLGYNEQFF. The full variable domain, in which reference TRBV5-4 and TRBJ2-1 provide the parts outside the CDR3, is ETGVTQSPTHLIKTRGQQVTLRCSSQSGHNTVSWYQQALGQGPQFIFQYYREEENGRGNFPPRFSGLQFPNYSSELNVNALELDDSALYLCASSQIQGLGYNEQFFGPGTRLTVL.

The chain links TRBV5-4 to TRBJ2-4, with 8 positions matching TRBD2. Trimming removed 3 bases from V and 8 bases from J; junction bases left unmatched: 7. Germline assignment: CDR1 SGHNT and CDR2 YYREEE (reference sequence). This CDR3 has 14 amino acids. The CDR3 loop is CASSYGPGGYIQYF. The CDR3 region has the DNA TGTGCCAGCAGCTATGGACCGGGGGGGTACATTCAGTACTTC.

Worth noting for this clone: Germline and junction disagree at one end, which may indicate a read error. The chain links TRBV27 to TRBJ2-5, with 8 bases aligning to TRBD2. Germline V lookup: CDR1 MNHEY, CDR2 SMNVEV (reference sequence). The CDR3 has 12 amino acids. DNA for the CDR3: TGTGCCACCTGCGCGGGACTAGAGGATGGCGACTTC. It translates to CATCAGLEDGDF.

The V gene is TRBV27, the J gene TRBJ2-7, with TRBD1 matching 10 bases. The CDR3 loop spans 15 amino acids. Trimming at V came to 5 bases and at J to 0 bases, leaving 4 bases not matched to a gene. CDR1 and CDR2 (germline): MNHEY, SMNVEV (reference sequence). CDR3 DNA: TGTGCCAGCAGTAAAGGGACAGGGGCCTCCTACGAGCAGTACTTC. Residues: CASSKGTGASYEQYF.

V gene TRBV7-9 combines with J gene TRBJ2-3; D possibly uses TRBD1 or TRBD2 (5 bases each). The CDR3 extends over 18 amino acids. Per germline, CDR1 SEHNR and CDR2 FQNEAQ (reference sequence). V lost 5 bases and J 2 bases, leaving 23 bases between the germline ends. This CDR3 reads CASSRFSLRDGFTDTQYF. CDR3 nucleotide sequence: TGTGCCAGCAGCCGATTTTCCCTCCGGGACGGATTCACAGATACGCAGTATTTT.

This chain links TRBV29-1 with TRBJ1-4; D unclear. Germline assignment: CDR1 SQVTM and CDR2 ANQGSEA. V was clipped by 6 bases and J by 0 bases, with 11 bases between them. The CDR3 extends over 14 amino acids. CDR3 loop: CSVSSGATNEKLFF. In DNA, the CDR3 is TGCAGCGTGAGTTCTGGTGCAACTAATGAAAAACTGTTTTTT.

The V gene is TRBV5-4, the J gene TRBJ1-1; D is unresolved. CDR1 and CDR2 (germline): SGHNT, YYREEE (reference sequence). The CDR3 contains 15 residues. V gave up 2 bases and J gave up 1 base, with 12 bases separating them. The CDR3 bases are TGTGCCAGCAGCTTTCTACACCTTGGGAACACTGAAGCTTTCTTT. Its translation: CASSFLHLGNTEAFF.

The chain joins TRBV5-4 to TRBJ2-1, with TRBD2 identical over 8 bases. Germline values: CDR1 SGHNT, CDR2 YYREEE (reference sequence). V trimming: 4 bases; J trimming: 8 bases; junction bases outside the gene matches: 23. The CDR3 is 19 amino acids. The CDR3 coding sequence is TGTGCCAGCAGCCGTGGGACTAGACCTTCTGGTCAATCAGGAGATGAGCAGTTCTTC. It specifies CASSRGTRPSGQSGDEQFF.

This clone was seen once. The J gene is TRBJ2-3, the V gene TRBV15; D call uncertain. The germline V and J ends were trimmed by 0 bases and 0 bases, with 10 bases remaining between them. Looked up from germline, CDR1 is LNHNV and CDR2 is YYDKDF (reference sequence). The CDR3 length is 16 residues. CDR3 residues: CATSRDSPESTDTQYF. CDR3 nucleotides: TGTGCCACCAGCAGAGATTCCCCGGAAAGCACAGATACGCAGTATTTT. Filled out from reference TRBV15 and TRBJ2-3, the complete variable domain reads DAMVIQNPRYQVTQFGKPVTLSCSQTLNHNVMYWYQQKSSQAPKLLFHYYDKDFNNEADTPDNFQSRRPNTSFCFLDIRSPGLGDTAMYLCATSRDSPESTDTQYFGPGTRLTVL.

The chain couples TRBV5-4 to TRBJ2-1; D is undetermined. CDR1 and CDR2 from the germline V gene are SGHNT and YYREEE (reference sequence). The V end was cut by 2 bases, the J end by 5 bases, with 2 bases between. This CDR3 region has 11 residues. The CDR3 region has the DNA TGTGCCAGCAGCTTTAACAATGAGCAGTTCTTC. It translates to CASSFNNEQFF. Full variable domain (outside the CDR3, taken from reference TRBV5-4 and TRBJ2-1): ETGVTQSPTHLIKTRGQQVTLRCSSQSGHNTVSWYQQALGQGPQFIFQYYREEENGRGNFPPRFSGLQFPNYSSELNVNALELDDSALYLCASSFNNEQFFGPGTRLTVL.

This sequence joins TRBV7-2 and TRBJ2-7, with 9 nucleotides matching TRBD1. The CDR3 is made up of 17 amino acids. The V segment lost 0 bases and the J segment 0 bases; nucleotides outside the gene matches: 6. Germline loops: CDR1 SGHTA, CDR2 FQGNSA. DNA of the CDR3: TGTGCCAGCAGCTTAGCCCCGGGACAGGGTAGCTCCTACGAGCAGTACTTC. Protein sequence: CASSLAPGQGSSYEQYF.

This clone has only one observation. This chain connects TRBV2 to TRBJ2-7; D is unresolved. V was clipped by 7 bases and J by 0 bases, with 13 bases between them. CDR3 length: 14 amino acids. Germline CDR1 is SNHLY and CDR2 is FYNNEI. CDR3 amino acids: CASKGAAPSYEQYF. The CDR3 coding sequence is TGTGCCAGCAAGGGCGCGGCCCCCTCCTACGAGCAGTACTTC.

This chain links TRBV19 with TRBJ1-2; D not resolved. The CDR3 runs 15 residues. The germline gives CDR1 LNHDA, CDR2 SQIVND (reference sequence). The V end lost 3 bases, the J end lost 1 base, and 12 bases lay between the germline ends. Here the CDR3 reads CASSIKPTINYGYTF. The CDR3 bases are TGTGCCAGTAGTATTAAACCCACGATTAACTATGGCTACACCTTC.

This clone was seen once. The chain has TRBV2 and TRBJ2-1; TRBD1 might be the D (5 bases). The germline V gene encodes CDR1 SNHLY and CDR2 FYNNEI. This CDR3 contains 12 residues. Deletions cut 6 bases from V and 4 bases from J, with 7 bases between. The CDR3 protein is CASRTEYNEQFF. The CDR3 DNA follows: TGTGCCAGCAGGACAGAGTACAATGAGCAGTTCTTC.

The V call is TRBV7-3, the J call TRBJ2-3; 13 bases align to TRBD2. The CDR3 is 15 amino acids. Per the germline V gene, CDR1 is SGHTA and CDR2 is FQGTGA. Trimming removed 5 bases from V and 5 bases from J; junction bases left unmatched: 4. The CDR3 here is CASSRLAGGIDTQYF. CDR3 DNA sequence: TGTGCCAGCAGCCGACTAGCGGGAGGAATAGATACGCAGTATTTT.

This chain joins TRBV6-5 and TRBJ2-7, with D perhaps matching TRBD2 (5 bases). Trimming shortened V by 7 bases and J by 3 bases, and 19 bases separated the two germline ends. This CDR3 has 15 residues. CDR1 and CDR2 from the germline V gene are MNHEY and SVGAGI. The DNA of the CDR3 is TGTGCCAGCAAGCCGTGGGGAGCGGAGTTCTACGAGCAGTACTTC. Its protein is CASKPWGAEFYEQYF.

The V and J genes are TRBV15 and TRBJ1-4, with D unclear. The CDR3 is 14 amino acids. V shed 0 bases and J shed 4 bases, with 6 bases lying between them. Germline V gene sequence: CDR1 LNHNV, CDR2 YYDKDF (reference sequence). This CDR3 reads CATSRDPGNEKLFF. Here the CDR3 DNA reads TGTGCCACCAGCAGAGATCCGGGTAATGAAAAACTGTTTTTT.

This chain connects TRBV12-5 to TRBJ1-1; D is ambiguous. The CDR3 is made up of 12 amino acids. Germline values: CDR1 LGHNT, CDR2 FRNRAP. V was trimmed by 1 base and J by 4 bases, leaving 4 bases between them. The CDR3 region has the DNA TGTGCTAGTGGTTTGGGTGGCACTGAAGCTTTCTTT. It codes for CASGLGGTEAFF. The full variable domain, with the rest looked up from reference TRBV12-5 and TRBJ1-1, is DARVTQTPRHKVTEMGQEVTMRCQPILGHNTVFWYRQTMMQGLELLAYFRNRAPLDDSGMPKDRFSAEMPDATLATLKIQPSEPRDSAVYFCASGLGGTEAFFGQGTRLTVV.